This T cell receptor (beta chain) was obtained from a study of T-cell reconstitution after alpha-beta-depleted transplantation in children. This clonotype was counted a few times. CDR1 is SQVTM, CDR2 ANQGSEA, per germline. Trimming at V came to 7 bases and at J to 6 bases, leaving 8 bases not matched to a gene. The CDR3 runs 13 residues. Unique molecular identifiers tagged the TCRbeta library. One entry per CDR3 protein results from TCRdb running MiXCR on the PCR reads. Here the sample spans about 420,000 distinct CDR3 sequences, approximately 10% being singletons. Material: PBMCs from the stem cell graft donor, obtained from the stem cell graft. The chain is built from TRBV29-1 and TRBJ2-1, with 8 bases identical to TRBD2. This TCR came from a human donor who donated a stem cell graft to a child with acute myeloid leukemia. CDR3 sequence reads: CSATGGAVNEQFF. The CDR3 bases are TGCAGCGCCACCGGGGGGGCCGTCAATGAGCAGTTCTTC.